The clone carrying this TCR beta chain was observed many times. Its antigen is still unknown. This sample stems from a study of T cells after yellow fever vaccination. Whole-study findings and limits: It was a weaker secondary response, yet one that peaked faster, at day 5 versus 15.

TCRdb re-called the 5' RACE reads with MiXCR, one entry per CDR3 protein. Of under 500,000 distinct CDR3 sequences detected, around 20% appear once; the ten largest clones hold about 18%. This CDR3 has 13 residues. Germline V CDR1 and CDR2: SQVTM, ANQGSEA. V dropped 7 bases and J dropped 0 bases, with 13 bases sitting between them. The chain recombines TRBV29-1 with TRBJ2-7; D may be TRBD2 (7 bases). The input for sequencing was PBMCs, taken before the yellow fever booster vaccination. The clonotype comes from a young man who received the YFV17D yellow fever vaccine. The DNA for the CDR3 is TGCAGCGCCCAAGGGGGGGGCTCCTACGAGCAGTACTTC. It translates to CSAQGGGSYEQYF.